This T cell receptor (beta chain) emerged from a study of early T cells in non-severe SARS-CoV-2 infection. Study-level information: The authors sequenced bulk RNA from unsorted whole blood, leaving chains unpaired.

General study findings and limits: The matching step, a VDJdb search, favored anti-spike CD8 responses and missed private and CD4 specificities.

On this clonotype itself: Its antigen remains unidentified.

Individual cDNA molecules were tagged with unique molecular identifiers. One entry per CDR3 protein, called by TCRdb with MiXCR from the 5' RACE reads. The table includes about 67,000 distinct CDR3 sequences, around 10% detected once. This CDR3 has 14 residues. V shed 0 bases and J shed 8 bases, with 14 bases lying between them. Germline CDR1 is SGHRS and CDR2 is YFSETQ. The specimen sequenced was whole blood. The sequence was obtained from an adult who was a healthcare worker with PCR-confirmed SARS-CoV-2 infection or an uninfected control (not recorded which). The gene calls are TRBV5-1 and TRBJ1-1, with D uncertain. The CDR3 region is CASSLGALRSEAFF. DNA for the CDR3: TGCGCCAGCAGCTTGGGGGCCCTACGCTCGGAAGCTTTCTTT.